The clone carrying this T cell receptor (beta chain) was recorded once. The entry originates in a study of blood T cell repertoires in COVID-19. The method was immunoSEQ multiplex PCR; TCRdb's version includes in-frame clones alone and lacks a portion of them. The data contain fewer than 500,000 clones, 75% to 90% of them singletons. The germline V gene has CDR1 SQVTM and CDR2 ANQGSEA. The V gene end was trimmed by 2 bases and the J gene end by 5 bases; junction bases not matched to a gene: 8. The CDR3 runs 14 residues. The receptor was isolated from a man aged 30 to 45 who had recovered from COVID-19. This chain links TRBV29-1 with TRBJ1-1; 7 positions match TRBD1. Sequences were obtained from PBMCs or T cells enriched from blood (not recorded which). This CDR3 reads CSVEPTGPRTEAFF. CDR3 sequence (DNA): TGCAGCGTTGAACCGACAGGGCCGAGAACTGAAGCTTTCTTT. Using reference TRBV29-1 and TRBJ1-1 for the parts outside the CDR3, the full variable domain is SAVISQKPSRDICQRGTSLTIQCQVDSQVTMMFWYRQQPGQSLTLIATANQGSEATYESGFVIDKFPISRPNLTFSTLTVSNMSPEDSSIYLCSVEPTGPRTEAFFGQGTRLTVV.